This TCR beta chain was found in a study of T cell clusters in autoimmune cytopenias. The germline V gene has CDR1 SQVTM and CDR2 ANQGSEA. There are 13 residues in the CDR3. Each sample's input was 250 ng genomic DNA, roughly 38,000 genome equivalents. Multiplex touch-down PCR amplified TRB using TRB-A and TRB-B pools in one tube. TCRdb reprocessed the multiplex PCR reads and reports one entry per CDR3 protein, with no DNA. The listing contains 7,000 or so distinct CDR3 sequences. Study-wide results and caveats: A dominant lymphoma-associated repertoire apparently masked the cluster-lack signature in secondary cytopenia versus chronic lymphocytic leukemia.

This clonotype ranks as medium-sized in terms of frequency. Its antigen is unknown. These data were also reused for a study on T cell repertoires in aging, cancer and after chemotherapy. As reported in that work: Immunological memory after chemotherapy cannot be judged from the repertoire data.

Input material: peripheral blood. The sequence was collected from a human donor in good health. The chain couples TRBV29-1 to TRBJ1-1; TCRdb indicates TRBD1, and absent DNA this call remains unverified. CDR3 sequence reads: CSVEGQTNTEAFF.